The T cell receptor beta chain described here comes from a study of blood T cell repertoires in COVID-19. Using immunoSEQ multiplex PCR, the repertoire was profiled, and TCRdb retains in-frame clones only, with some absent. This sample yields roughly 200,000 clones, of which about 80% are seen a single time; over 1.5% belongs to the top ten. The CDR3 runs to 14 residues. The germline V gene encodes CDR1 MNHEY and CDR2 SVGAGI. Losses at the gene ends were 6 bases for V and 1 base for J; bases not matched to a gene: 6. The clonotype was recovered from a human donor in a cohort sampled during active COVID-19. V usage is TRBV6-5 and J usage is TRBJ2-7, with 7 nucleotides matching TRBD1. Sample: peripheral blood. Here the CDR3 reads CASRSRDRSYEQYF. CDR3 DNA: TGTGCCAGCAGATCCCGGGACAGATCCTACGAGCAGTACTTC.